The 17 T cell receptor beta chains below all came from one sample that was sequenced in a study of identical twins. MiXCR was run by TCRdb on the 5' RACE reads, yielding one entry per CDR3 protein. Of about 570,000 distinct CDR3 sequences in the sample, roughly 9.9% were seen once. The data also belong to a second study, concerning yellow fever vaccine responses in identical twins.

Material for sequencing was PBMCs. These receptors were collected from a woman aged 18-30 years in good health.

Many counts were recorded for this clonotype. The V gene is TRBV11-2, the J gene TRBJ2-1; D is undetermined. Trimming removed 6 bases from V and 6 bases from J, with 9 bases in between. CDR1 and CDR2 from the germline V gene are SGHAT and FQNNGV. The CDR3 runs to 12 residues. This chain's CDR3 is CASSRWVNEQFF. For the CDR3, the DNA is TGTGCCAGCAGTCGCTGGGTCAATGAGCAGTTCTTC.

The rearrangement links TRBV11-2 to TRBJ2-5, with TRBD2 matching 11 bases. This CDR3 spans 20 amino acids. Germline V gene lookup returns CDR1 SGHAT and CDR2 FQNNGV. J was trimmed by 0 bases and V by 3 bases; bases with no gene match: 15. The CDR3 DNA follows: TGTGCCAGCAGCTTCTTCCGACAGGGCACTAGCGGGGGTTACCAAGAGACCCAGTACTTC. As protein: CASSFFRQGTSGGYQETQYF.

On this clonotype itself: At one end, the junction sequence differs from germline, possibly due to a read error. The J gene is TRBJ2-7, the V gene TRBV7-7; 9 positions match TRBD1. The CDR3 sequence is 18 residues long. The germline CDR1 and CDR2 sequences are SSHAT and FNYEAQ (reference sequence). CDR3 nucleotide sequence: TGTGCTAGCAGCTCCGGGACAGGGCTCGCTCTTCTATCGGGGGAGCAGTACTTC. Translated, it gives CASSSGTGLALLSGEQYF.

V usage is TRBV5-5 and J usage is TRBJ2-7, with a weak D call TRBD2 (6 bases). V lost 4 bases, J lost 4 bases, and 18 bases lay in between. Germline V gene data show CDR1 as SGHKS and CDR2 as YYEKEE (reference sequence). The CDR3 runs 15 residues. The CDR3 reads CASSLASEGPYEQYF. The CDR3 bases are TGTGCCAGCAGCCTGGCGTCGGAGGGGCCTTACGAGCAGTACTTC. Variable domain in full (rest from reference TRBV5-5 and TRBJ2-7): DAGVTQSPTHLIKTRGQQVTLRCSPISGHKSVSWYQQVLGQGPQFIFQYYEKEERGRGNFPDRFSARQFPNYSSELNVNALLLGDSALYLCASSLASEGPYEQYFGPGTRLTVT.

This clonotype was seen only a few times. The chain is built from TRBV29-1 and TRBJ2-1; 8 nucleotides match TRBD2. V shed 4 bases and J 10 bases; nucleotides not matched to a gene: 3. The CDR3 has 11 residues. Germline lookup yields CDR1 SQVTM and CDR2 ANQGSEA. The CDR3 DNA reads TGCAGCGTTGTACGGGGGGGGGAGCAGTTCTTC. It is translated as CSVVRGGEQFF.

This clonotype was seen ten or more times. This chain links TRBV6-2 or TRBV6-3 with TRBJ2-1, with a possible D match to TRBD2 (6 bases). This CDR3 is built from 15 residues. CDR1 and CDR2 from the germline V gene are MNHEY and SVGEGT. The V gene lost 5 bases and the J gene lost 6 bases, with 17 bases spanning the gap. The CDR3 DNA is TGTGCCAGCAGTGCTACTAGTTTGGGGGGCAATGAGCAGTTCTTC. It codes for CASSATSLGGNEQFF.

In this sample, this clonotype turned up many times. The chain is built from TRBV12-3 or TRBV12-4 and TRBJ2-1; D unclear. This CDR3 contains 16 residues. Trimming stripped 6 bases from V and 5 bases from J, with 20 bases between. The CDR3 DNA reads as TGTGCCAGCAGAGCCCCAAAGCTCCCCCGAAACAATGAGCAGTTCTTC. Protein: CASRAPKLPRNNEQFF.

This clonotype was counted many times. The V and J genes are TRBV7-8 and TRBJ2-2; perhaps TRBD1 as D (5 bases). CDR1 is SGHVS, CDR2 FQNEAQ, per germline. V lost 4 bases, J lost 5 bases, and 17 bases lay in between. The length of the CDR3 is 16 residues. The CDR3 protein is CASSSQGIKITGELFF. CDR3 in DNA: TGTGCCAGCAGCTCTCAGGGTATTAAGATAACCGGGGAGCTGTTTTTT.

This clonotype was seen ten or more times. CDR3 DNA sequence: TGCAGTGCTAGTCTTGGGACTACTCCCCGGGAGCAGTACTTC. Protein product: CSASLGTTPREQYF. The V gene is TRBV20-1, the J gene TRBJ2-7; 7 bases align to TRBD2. Germline CDR1 is DFQATT and CDR2 is SNEGSKA (reference sequence). The CDR3 is made up of 14 amino acids. After removal of 3 bases from V and 7 bases from J, the junction contained 12 bases not matched to a gene.

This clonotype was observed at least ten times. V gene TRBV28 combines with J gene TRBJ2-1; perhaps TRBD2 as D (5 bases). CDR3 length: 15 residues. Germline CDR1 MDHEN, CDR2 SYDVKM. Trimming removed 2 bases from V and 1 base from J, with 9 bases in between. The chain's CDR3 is CASSLVGESYNEQFF. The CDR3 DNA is TGTGCCAGCAGTTTAGTGGGAGAGTCCTACAATGAGCAGTTCTTC.

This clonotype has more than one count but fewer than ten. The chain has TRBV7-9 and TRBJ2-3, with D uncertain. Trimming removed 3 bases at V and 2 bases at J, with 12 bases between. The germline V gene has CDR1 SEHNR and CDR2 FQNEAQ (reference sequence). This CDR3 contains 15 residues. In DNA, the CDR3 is TGTGCCAGCAGCTTCCAGCCCTCCCCCACAGATACGCAGTATTTT. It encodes CASSFQPSPTDTQYF.

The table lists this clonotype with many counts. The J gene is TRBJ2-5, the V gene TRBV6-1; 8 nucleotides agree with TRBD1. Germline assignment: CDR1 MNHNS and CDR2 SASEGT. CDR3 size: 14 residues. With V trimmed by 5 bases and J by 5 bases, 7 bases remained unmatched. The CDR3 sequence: CASSRRDRQETQYF. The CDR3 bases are TGTGCCAGCAGTCGCCGGGACAGGCAGGAGACCCAGTACTTC.

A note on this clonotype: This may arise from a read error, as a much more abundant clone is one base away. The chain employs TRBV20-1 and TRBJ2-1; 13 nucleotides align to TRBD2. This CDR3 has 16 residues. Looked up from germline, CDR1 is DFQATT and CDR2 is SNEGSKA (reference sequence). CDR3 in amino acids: CCASLQAGLAGDEQFF. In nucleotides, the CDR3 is TGCTGTGCTAGCCTCCAGGCAGGACTAGCGGGAGATGAGCAGTTCTTC.

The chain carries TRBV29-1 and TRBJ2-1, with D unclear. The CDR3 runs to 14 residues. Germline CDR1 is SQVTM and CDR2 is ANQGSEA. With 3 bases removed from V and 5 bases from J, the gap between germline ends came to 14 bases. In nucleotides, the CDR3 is TGCAGCGTTGATGATAAGCGTGTCAACAATGAGCAGTTCTTC. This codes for CSVDDKRVNNEQFF.

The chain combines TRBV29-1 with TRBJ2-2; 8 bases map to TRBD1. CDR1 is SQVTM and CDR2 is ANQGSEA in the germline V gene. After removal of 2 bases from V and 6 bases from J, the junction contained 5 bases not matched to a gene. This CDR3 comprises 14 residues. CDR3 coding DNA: TGCAGCGTTGAAAGGGACAGGAATGCCGGGGAGCTGTTTTTT. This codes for CSVERDRNAGELFF.

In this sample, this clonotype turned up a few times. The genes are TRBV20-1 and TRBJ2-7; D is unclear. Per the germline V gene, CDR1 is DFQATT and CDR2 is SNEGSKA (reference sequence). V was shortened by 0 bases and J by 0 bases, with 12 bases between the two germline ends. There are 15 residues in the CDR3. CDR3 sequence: CSARESPSGSYEQYF. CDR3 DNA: TGCAGTGCTAGAGAGTCCCCCTCGGGCTCCTACGAGCAGTACTTC.

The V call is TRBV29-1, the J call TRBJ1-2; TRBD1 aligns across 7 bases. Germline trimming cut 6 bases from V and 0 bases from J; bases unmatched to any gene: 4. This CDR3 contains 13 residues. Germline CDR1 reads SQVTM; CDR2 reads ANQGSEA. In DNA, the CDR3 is TGCAGCGTGACAGGGACCACTAACTATGGCTACACCTTC. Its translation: CSVTGTTNYGYTF.